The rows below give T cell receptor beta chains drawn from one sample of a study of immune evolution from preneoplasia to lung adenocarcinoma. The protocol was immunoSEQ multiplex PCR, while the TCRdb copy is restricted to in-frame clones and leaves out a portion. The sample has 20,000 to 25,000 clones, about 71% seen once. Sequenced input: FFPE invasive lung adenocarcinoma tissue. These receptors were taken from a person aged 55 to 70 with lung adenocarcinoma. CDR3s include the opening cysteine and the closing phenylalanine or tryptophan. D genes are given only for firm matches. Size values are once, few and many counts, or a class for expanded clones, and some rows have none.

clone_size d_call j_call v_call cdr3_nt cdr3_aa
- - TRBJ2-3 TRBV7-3 TGTGCCAGCAGCTTCGACGGGGGCACAGATACGCAGTATTTT CASSFDGGTDTQYF
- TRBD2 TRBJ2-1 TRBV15 TGTGCCACCAGCAAAAATAGCGGGAGCTCCTACAATGAGCAGTTCTTC CATSKNSGSSYNEQFF
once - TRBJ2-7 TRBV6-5 TGTGCCAGCAGGACGCGGGCGCCACCCCGCAACGAGCAGTACTTC CASRTRAPPRNEQYF
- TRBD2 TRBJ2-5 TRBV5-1 TGCGCCAGCAGCCCGGGCCGGGTGGTAGCGGGTGAGGAAGAGACCCAGTACTTC CASSPGRVVAGEEETQYF
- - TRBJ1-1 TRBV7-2 TGTGCCAGCAGCACAGGGTCATGGGTGAACACTGAAGCTTTCTTT CASSTGSWVNTEAFF
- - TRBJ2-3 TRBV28 TGTGCCAGCAGTGGACAGACTAGCACAGATACGCAGTATTTT CASSGQTSTDTQYF
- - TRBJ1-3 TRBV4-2 TGTGCCAGCAGCCAAGATCCTGGGCAGGACTGGAACACCATATATTTT CASSQDPGQDWNTIYF
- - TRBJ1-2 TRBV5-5 TGTGCCAGCAGCTTGGACAGGGAATTTGTGAGCTACACCTTC CASSLDREFVSYTF
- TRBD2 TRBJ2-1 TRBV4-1 TGCGCCAGCAGCCCAGGGACTAGCGGGAGCTCCTACAATGAGCAGTTCTTC CASSPGTSGSSYNEQFF
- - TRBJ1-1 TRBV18 TGTGCCAGCTCACCGTCAGTCGTTTTAGGGGGAGCTGAAGCTTTCTTT CASSPSVVLGGAEAFF
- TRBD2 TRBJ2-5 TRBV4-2 TGTGCCAGCAGCCAATTCTTAGCGGGGATACAAGAGACCCAGTACTTC CASSQFLAGIQETQYF
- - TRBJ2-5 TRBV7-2 TGTGCCAGCAGCCCCGGGACTTCGGAGACCCAGTACTTC CASSPGTSETQYF
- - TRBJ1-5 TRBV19 TGTGCCAGTAGTATCGGGAGGGGTAGTGGCAATCAGCCCCAGCATTTT CASSIGRGSGNQPQHF
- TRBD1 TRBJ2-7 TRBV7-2 TGTGCCAGCACTCGGGACAGGGGCTCCTACGAGCAGTACTTC CASTRDRGSYEQYF